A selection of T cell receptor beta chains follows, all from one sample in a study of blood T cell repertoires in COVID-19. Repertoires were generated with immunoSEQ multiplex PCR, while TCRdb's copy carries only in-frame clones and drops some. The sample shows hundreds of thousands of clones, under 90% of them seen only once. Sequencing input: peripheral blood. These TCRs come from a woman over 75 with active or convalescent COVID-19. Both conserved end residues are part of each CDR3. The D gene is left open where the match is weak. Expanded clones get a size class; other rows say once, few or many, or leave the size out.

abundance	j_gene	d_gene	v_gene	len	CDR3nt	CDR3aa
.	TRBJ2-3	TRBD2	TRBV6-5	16	TGTGCCAGCAGTTATGGTAGCGGGCCCCACACAGATACGCAGTATTTT	CASSYGSGPHTDTQYF
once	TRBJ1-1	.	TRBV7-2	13	TGTGCCAGCAAAGTACAGGAGAACACTGAAGCTTTCTTT	CASKVQENTEAFF
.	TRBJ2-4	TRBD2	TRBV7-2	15	TGTGCCAGCAGCCCCGGACTAGCGGTTGAAAACATTCAGTACTTC	CASSPGLAVENIQYF
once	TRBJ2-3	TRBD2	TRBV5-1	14	TGCGCCAGCAGCTCTGGACTAGCGCCAGATACGCAGTATTTT	CASSSGLAPDTQYF
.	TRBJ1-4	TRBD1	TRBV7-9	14	TGTGCCAGCAGCTCGGACAGGGGCGATGAAAAACTGTTTTTT	CASSSDRGDEKLFF
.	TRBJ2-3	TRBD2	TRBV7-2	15	TGTGCCAGCAGCTTACTGGGACTAGCGAAAGATACGCAGTATTTT	CASSLLGLAKDTQYF
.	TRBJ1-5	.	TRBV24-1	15	TGTGCCACCAGTGATCCTCGGGTTCCCTGGGAGCCCCAGCATTTT	CATSDPRVPWEPQHF
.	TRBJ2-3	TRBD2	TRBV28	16	TGTGCCAGCAGTCCGAGGAGGAGCGGGGGAACAGATACGCAGTATTTT	CASSPRRSGGTDTQYF
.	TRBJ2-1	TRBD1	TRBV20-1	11	TGCAGTGGGAAGCCGGGACAGGGGGAGTTCTTC	CSGKPGQGEFF
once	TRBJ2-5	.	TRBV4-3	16	TGCGCCAGCAGCCAAGATCCGTTGGGGGCCAGGGAGACCCAGTACTTC	CASSQDPLGARETQYF
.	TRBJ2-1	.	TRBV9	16	TGTGCCAGCAGCGTAGGTGGGAGGGGGTCCTACAATGAGCAGTTCTTC	CASSVGGRGSYNEQFF
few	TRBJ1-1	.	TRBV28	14	TGTGCCAGCAAGGAGGGGACCATGAACACTGAAGCTTTCTTT	CASKEGTMNTEAFF
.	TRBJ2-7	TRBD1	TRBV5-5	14	TGTGCCAGCAGCTTGGCGGGACAGGGCTACGAGCAGTACTTC	CASSLAGQGYEQYF
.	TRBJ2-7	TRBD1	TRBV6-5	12	TGTGCCAGCAGTAGGACAGGGCGCGAGCAGTACTTC	CASSRTGREQYF
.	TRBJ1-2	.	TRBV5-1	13	TGCGCCAGCAGCTTGGAAGGACAAGGAGGCTACACCTTC	CASSLEGQGGYTF
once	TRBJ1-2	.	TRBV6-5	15	TGTGCCAGCAGTTACTCTATCGACAGCAACTATGGCTACACCTTC	CASSYSIDSNYGYTF
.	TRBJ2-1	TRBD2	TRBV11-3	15	TGTGCCAGCAGCTTTAGCGGGGATGTCTACAATGAGCAGTTCTTC	CASSFSGDVYNEQFF
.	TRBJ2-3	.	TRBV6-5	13	TGTGCCAGCAGCTTCTGGGGAGAAGATACGCAGTATTTT	CASSFWGEDTQYF
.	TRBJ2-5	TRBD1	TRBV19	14	TGTGCCAGTAGTGGGGACAGCGGTAGGGAGACCCAGTACTTC	CASSGDSGRETQYF
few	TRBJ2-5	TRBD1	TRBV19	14	TGTGCCAGTAGGGACAGGGGGCGGGCGGAGACCCAGTACTTC	CASRDRGRAETQYF
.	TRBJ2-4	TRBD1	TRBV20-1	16	TGCAGTGCTAGTTACTCAGGGGGCGCCGGCAAAAACATTCAGTACTTC	CSASYSGGAGKNIQYF
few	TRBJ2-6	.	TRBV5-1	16	TGCGCCAGCAGCTTACCCGACAGCTCTGGGGCCAACGTCCTGACTTTC	CASSLPDSSGANVLTF
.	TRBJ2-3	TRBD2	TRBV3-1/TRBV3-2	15	TGTGCCAGCAGCCCCAGCGGGAGTCTGTCAGATACGCAGTATTTT	CASSPSGSLSDTQYF
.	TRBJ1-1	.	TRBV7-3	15	TGTGCCAGCAGCTTAAATCCCAGAGGGAACACTGAAGCTTTCTTT	CASSLNPRGNTEAFF
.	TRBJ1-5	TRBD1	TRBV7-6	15	TGTGCCAGCAGCTTAGGGGGACAGGGTGGACAGCCCCAGCATTTT	CASSLGGQGGQPQHF
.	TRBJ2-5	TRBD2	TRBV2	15	TGTGCCAGCACTCAAAGCGGGGGGGCCTTGGAGACCCAGTACTTC	CASTQSGGALETQYF
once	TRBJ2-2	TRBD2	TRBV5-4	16	TGTGCCAGCACCCTACGGACTAGCGGGGACACCGGGGAGCTGTTTTTT	CASTLRTSGDTGELFF
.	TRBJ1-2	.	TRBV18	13	TGTGCCAGCTCACCACCGGGGGGGGACGGCTACACCTTC	CASSPPGGDGYTF